The 8 T cell receptor beta chains presented below share a single source sample, sequenced in a study of T cell responses to AZD1222 COVID-19 vaccine. Only in-frame clones appear in the TCRdb table, and some are missing; sequencing was by immunoSEQ multiplex PCR. The sample has about 120,000 clones; approximately 94% are singletons. The sample in question was peripheral blood, obtained 28 days after the second AZD1222 dose. The receptors were gathered from an adult who received the AZD1222 COVID-19 vaccine.

The CDR3 DNA reads as TGCGCCAGCAGCTTCTTTCCCTCTAGACAGCAAATTAGCTCCTACAATGAGCAGTTCTTC. It codes for CASSFFPSRQQISSYNEQFF. The chain couples TRBV5-1 to TRBJ2-1; a weak D match, TRBD1 (5 bases). CDR3 size: 20 residues. CDR1 SGHRS and CDR2 YFSETQ come from the germline V gene. The V end was cut by 2 bases, the J end by 0 bases, with 24 bases between.

This chain joins TRBV4-3 and TRBJ1-4; 12 bases align to TRBD1. V dropped 0 bases and J dropped 8; count of bases not matched to a gene: 7. The CDR3 contains 17 residues. Germline V CDR1 and CDR2: LGHNA, YSLEER. The CDR3 loop is CASSQETPGTGGEKLFF. CDR3 in DNA: TGCGCCAGCAGCCAAGAAACCCCCGGGACAGGGGGCGAAAAACTGTTTTTT.

The chain combines TRBV5-1 with TRBJ1-1, with 8 positions matching TRBD1. Germline CDR1 and CDR2: SGHRS and YFSETQ. The ends lost 4 bases at V and 7 bases at J; junction bases unmatched: 6. The CDR3 loop spans 13 amino acids. The CDR3 DNA reads as TGCGCCAGCAGCAATACAGGGGGTCGTGAAGCTTTCTTT. It encodes CASSNTGGREAFF.

The V call is TRBV10-2, the J call TRBJ2-1; either TRBD1 or TRBD2 may fit D (5 bases each). This CDR3 comprises 15 residues. Trimming stripped 1 base from V and 4 bases from J, with 11 bases between. Germline V lookup: CDR1 WSHSY, CDR2 SAAADI. CDR3 region: CASSELGERYNEQFF. CDR3 DNA sequence: TGCGCCAGCAGTGAGTTGGGGGAGAGATACAATGAGCAGTTCTTC.

This chain joins TRBV27 and TRBJ1-2; D uncertain. CDR1 is MNHEY and CDR2 is SMNVEV in the germline V gene (reference sequence). Trimming shortened V by 7 bases and J by 5 bases, and 26 bases separated the two germline ends. This CDR3 has 17 residues. For the CDR3, the DNA is TGTGCCAGCACCCCCGACGCGGGCGCAGCTAGAAGTTATGGCTACACCTTC. The encoded protein is CASTPDAGAARSYGYTF.

The chain employs TRBV30 and TRBJ1-2; the D gene is possibly TRBD1 (6 bases). The CDR3 sequence is 13 residues long. The V end was cut by 4 bases, the J end by 9 bases, with 18 bases between. Germline lookup yields CDR1 GTSNPN and CDR2 SVGIG (reference sequence). The CDR3, as DNA: TGTGCCTGGACCCTTTCTAACAGGGTGAGCTACACCTTC. Its translation: CAWTLSNRVSYTF.

This clone appeared a single time. The chain combines TRBV18 with TRBJ2-1; 15 nucleotides agree with TRBD2. Trimming cost V 6 bases and J 7 bases; bases outside gene matches: 4. Germline V gene data show CDR1 as KGHSH and CDR2 as LQKENI. The CDR3 is made up of 15 amino acids. DNA for the CDR3: TGTGCCAGCTCCCCCGGGACTAGCGGGAGGAATGAGCAGTTCTTC. Its translation: CASSPGTSGRNEQFF.

This chain joins TRBV6-2 or TRBV6-3 and TRBJ2-1, with 10 bases fitting TRBD2. V lost 0 bases and J lost 0; bases outside the gene matches: 14. CDR1 MNHEY and CDR2 SVGEGT come from the germline V gene. CDR3 size: 21 residues. CDR3 residues: CASSYSLAGSGGLSSYNEQFF. The CDR3 region has the DNA TGTGCCAGCAGTTACTCGTTGGCAGGTAGCGGGGGGCTGAGCTCCTACAATGAGCAGTTCTTC.